Listed here are 19 T cell receptor beta chains from one sample, sequenced in a study of technical replicates of blood from a few donors. Some clones are missing from TCRdb's copy, which holds only in-frame ones; the method was immunoSEQ multiplex PCR. The sample lists roughly 80,000 clones; 90% to 95% were seen once. Sequencing used T cells isolated from PBMCs. These receptor sequences come from a human donor in good health.

Points on this clone: One end of the junction does not line up with germline, which may come from a read error. The chain joins TRBV12-5 to TRBJ2-6; 7 bases line up with TRBD1. CDR1 and CDR2 (germline): LGHNT, FRNRAP. This CDR3 is built from 12 residues. In DNA form, the CDR3 reads TGTGCTAGTTCCTTCCGGGACAGCCTTTCATCTTTC. Protein sequence: CASSFRDSLSSF.

The rearrangement links TRBV10-1 to TRBJ2-2; tentatively, D is TRBD1 (6 bases). The germline V gene encodes CDR1 WNHNN and CDR2 SYGVQD (reference sequence). Trimming left V 8 bases short and J 4 bases short, with 14 bases between. The CDR3 runs to 14 residues. The CDR3 here is CASGSGQITGELFF. The CDR3 DNA sequence: TGCGCCAGCGGGAGTGGACAGATCACCGGGGAGCTGTTTTTT.

The chain employs TRBV6-1 and TRBJ2-3; the match to TRBD2 covers 10 bases. Per the germline V gene, CDR1 is MNHNS and CDR2 is SASEGT. The ends lost 7 bases at V and 10 bases at J; junction bases unmatched: 14. This CDR3 is built from 15 residues. CDR3 region: CASTSQLAGALAQYF. The DNA for the CDR3 is TGTGCCAGCACTTCCCAGCTAGCGGGGGCCCTGGCGCAGTATTTT.

The gene calls are TRBV7-9 and TRBJ2-3, with TRBD1 matching 9 bases. This CDR3 contains 16 residues. In germline, CDR1 is SEHNR, CDR2 FQNEAQ (reference sequence). Trimming cost V 5 bases and J 2 bases; bases outside gene matches: 8. CDR3 protein: CASSRKGQGHTDTQYF. For the CDR3, the DNA is TGTGCCAGCAGCCGAAAGGGACAGGGCCACACAGATACGCAGTATTTT.

The chain recombines TRBV7-9 with TRBJ2-5; the D gene is possibly TRBD2 (5 bases). Germline lookup yields CDR1 SEHNR and CDR2 FQNEAQ (reference sequence). Deletions cut 5 bases from V and 1 base from J, with 11 bases between. The CDR3 is 14 residues long. Here the CDR3 reads CASSPSGGQETQYF. The CDR3 coding sequence is TGTGCCAGCAGCCCCTCCGGAGGCCAAGAGACCCAGTACTTC. The entire variable domain, with the rest obtained from reference TRBV7-9 and TRBJ2-5, is as follows: DTGVSQNPRHKITKRGQNVTFRCDPISEHNRLYWYRQTLGQGPEFLTYFQNEAQLEKSRLLSDRFSAERPKGSFSTLEIQRTEQGDSAMYLCASSPSGGQETQYFGPGTRLLVL.

The rearrangement links TRBV6-5 to TRBJ2-3; tentative D call: TRBD1 (6 bases). CDR1 and CDR2 (germline): MNHEY, SVGAGI. This CDR3 contains 14 residues. Trimming took off 6 bases at V and 6 bases at J, with 16 bases between the two ends. The CDR3 sequence: CASSRSQGPDTQYF. For the CDR3, the DNA is TGTGCCAGCAGCCGGAGCCAGGGGCCGGATACGCAGTATTTT.

This chain uses TRBV7-9 with TRBJ2-7, with D maybe TRBD1 (7 bases). Trimming pared 6 bases from V and 0 bases from J, leaving 27 bases between. Germline CDR1 and CDR2: SEHNR and FQNEAQ (reference sequence). The CDR3 sequence is 19 residues long. In DNA, the CDR3 is TGTGCCAGCAGGCGTTTCGTGGGGGGCCTGTGGGACAGCTCCTACGAGCAGTACTTC. Protein: CASRRFVGGLWDSSYEQYF.

The chain employs TRBV29-1 and TRBJ2-1; the match to TRBD2 covers 10 bases. In germline, CDR1 is SQVTM, CDR2 ANQGSEA. Trimming removed 4 bases from V and 4 bases from J; junction bases left unmatched: 10. The CDR3 extends over 16 amino acids. The CDR3 sequence is CSVGKSSGSNYNEQFF. In DNA form, the CDR3 reads TGCAGCGTTGGTAAATCTAGCGGGAGTAATTACAATGAGCAGTTCTTC.

V and J are TRBV4-1 and TRBJ2-5; TRBD2 might be the D (7 bases). Trimming shortened V by 1 base and J by 2 bases, and 14 bases separated the two germline ends. Germline CDR1 reads MGHRA; CDR2 reads YSYEKL. The CDR3 is 16 residues long. DNA for the CDR3: TGCGCCAGCAGCCAAGGACCGGGGGGCCGTCAAGAGACCCAGTACTTC. This encodes CASSQGPGGRQETQYF.

This sequence joins TRBV7-9 and TRBJ2-5; tentative D call: TRBD1 (5 bases). CDR3 length equals 14 residues. Per the germline V gene, CDR1 is SEHNR and CDR2 is FQNEAQ (reference sequence). The V gene lost 2 bases and the J gene lost 5 bases, with 12 bases spanning the gap. CDR3 in DNA: TGTGCCAGCAGCTTAAATGTCAGGGATGAGACCCAGTACTTC. Its translation: CASSLNVRDETQYF.

The chain has TRBV5-6 and TRBJ2-1, with 12 positions matching TRBD2. Germline CDR1 SGHDT, CDR2 YYEEEE. Trimming took 4 bases from V and 3 from J; bases not matched to a gene: 2. The CDR3 consists of 15 residues. The CDR3 sequence is CASSLLAGGYNEQFF. DNA for the CDR3: TGTGCCAGCAGCCTACTAGCGGGGGGCTACAATGAGCAGTTCTTC.

The chain recombines TRBV6-5 with TRBJ2-3, with TRBD2 matching 8 bases. V gave up 7 bases and J gave up 1 base; unmatched junction bases: 7. Germline loops: CDR1 MNHEY, CDR2 SVGAGI. This CDR3 is 15 amino acids long. For the CDR3, the DNA is TGTGCCAGCAAGCCCCCCGGGGGGGGCACAGATACGCAGTATTTT. It specifies CASKPPGGGTDTQYF.

This clone was seen a single time. The gene calls are TRBV10-3 and TRBJ2-5, with unresolved D. Germline loops: CDR1 ENHRY, CDR2 SYGVKD. The CDR3 has 13 residues. The ends were cut back, 6 bases at V and 5 bases at J, with 13 bases in the middle. The CDR3 here is CAISEVKRETQYF. DNA of the CDR3: TGTGCCATCAGCGAGGTCAAACGGGAGACCCAGTACTTC.

V and J are TRBV4-1 and TRBJ1-5; TRBD1 matches 7 bases. CDR3 size: 14 residues. Unmatched junction bases numbered 2, after V lost 1 base and J lost 5 bases. CDR1 and CDR2 from the germline V gene are MGHRA and YSYEKL. CDR3 nucleotides: TGCGCCAGCAGCCAAGGACAGGGTTATCAGCCCCAGCATTTT. Its protein is CASSQGQGYQPQHF.

The chain has TRBV11-2 and TRBJ1-3, with D hard to call. This CDR3 is 15 amino acids long. The ends were cut back, 3 bases at V and 0 bases at J, with 9 bases in the middle. Germline V gene data show CDR1 as SGHAT and CDR2 as FQNNGV. The CDR3 nucleotides are TGTGCCAGCAGCTTCGTAGAGAGCTCTGGAAACACCATATATTTT. It yields the protein CASSFVESSGNTIYF. Using reference TRBV11-2 and TRBJ1-3 for the parts outside the CDR3, the full variable domain is EAGVAQSPRYKIIEKRQSVAFWCNPISGHATLYWYQQILGQGPKLLIQFQNNGVVDDSQLPKDRFSAERLKGVDSTLKIQPAKLEDSAVYLCASSFVESSGNTIYFGEGSWLTVV.

This clone has only one observation. The chain recombines TRBV19 with TRBJ2-7, with 9 bases aligning to TRBD2. CDR3 length equals 17 residues. Germline values: CDR1 LNHDA, CDR2 SQIVND (reference sequence). The ends lost 3 bases at V and 4 bases at J; junction bases unmatched: 13. CDR3 sequence reads: CASSILASGIQQYEQYF. The CDR3 region has the DNA TGTGCCAGTAGTATCCTCGCTAGCGGGATTCAACAATACGAGCAGTACTTC.

The rearrangement uses TRBV14 and TRBJ2-7, with TRBD2 identical over 8 bases. The CDR3 spans 17 residues. V lost 2 bases and J lost 2; bases outside the gene matches: 11. Germline values: CDR1 SGHDN, CDR2 FVKESK. CDR3 DNA: TGTGCCAGCAGCCAATTAAGCCGCGGGAGGTTCGCCTACGAGCAGTACTTC. As protein: CASSQLSRGRFAYEQYF.

The chain joins TRBV14 to TRBJ1-1; no reliable D call. In germline, CDR1 is SGHDN, CDR2 FVKESK. The V gene lost 2 bases and the J gene lost 5 bases, with 15 bases spanning the gap. CDR3 length equals 15 residues. The CDR3 is CASSQLRLGGTEAFF. Written as DNA, the CDR3 is TGTGCCAGCAGCCAATTAAGGTTGGGAGGTACTGAAGCTTTCTTT.

The rearrangement links TRBV11-3 to TRBJ2-1; D might be TRBD2 (7 bases). Germline-derived CDR1 and CDR2 are SGHNT and YENEEA. There are 20 residues in the CDR3. Trimming pared 1 base from V and 4 bases from J, leaving 26 bases between. The DNA for the CDR3 is TGTGCCAGCAGCTTAGGCCCCCGCCCCCGGCGAGGGGGGGCTTACAATGAGCAGTTCTTC. Its protein is CASSLGPRPRRGGAYNEQFF.